This record concerns one TCR beta chain sequence. Its target is unknown. CDR1 and CDR2 from the germline V gene are SGHKS and YYEKEE (reference sequence). CDR3 length: 15 residues. The V and J ends lost 2 bases and 5 bases respectively, with 14 bases between them. The PCR had 60 Vbeta and 13 Jbeta primers. Repertoires were generated with immunoSEQ multiplex PCR, while TCRdb's copy carries only in-frame clones and drops some. The sample has just over 150,000 clones; the top ten hold roughly 1.3%. This sample is part of a study of cytomegalovirus exposure and HLA in healthy donors. Findings of the study overall: Excluded: some indistinguishable V segments such as TRBV6-2 and TRBV6-3. Among TCR beta chains of equal frequency, HLA-associated ones were more clonally expanded in a later analysis. In a later analysis, HLA-C alleles had the fewest associated TCRs, DRB1 alleles the most.

The V call is TRBV5-5, the J call TRBJ2-1, with D perhaps matching TRBD1 (5 bases). The sequenced material came from PBMCs. This clonotype originated in an older woman in good health and CMV-seronegative. DNA of the CDR3: TGTGCCAGCAGCTTTACTACAGGCGGTCACAATGAGCAGTTCTTC. Encoded protein: CASSFTTGGHNEQFF.